This is a list of T cell receptor beta chains from one sample in a study of T cell responses to AZD1222 COVID-19 vaccine. Generated by immunoSEQ multiplex PCR, the TCRdb table keeps only in-frame clones and is missing some. The sample contains some 150,000 clones, 70% to 90% of which appear only once. The material was peripheral blood, obtained 28 days after the second dose of the MenACWY control vaccine. The receptors originated from an adult who received the MenACWY meningococcal vaccine as a control. The CDR3 runs from the conserved cysteine through the conserved F or W. A D gene is named only where the DNA matches it firmly. Clone size is stated in some rows and not others, as once, few, many or a class when expanded.

j_gene | abundance | v_gene | d_gene | CDR3aa | CDR3nt
TRBJ2-7 | - | TRBV5-4 | - | CASSLGAGESEQYF | TGTGCCAGCAGCTTGGGAGCAGGGGAGAGCGAGCAGTACTTC
TRBJ1-1 | - | TRBV6-5 | - | CASSLWRDTEAFF | TGTGCCAGCAGCCTCTGGAGGGACACTGAAGCTTTCTTT
TRBJ2-2 | - | TRBV30 | - | CAWSVGRAGELFF | TGTGCCTGGAGTGTAGGAAGGGCCGGGGAGCTGTTTTTT
TRBJ1-1 | - | TRBV29-1 | - | CSVKGHLISNTEAFF | TGCAGCGTCAAGGGACACCTGATATCCAACACTGAAGCTTTCTTT
TRBJ1-5 | - | TRBV9 | - | CASSVSGLDQPQHF | TGTGCCAGCAGCGTATCAGGGTTGGATCAGCCCCAGCATTTT
TRBJ1-3 | - | TRBV19 | - | CASSMGRASGNTIYF | TGTGCCAGTAGTATGGGGAGGGCCTCTGGAAACACCATATATTTT
TRBJ2-1 | - | TRBV28 | TRBD2 | CASRDGLVGEQFF | TGTGCCAGCAGAGACGGACTAGTTGGTGAGCAGTTCTTC
TRBJ2-1 | - | TRBV19 | - | CASEVGGPSYNEQFF | TGTGCCAGTGAGGTCGGGGGGCCGTCCTACAATGAGCAGTTCTTC
TRBJ1-1 | - | TRBV9 | - | CASSVAGPTEAFF | TGTGCCAGCAGCGTAGCAGGGCCCACTGAAGCTTTCTTT
TRBJ2-1 | - | TRBV7-8 | TRBD1 | CASSIRGQGVTYNEQFF | TGTGCCAGCAGCATACGGGGACAGGGGGTGACCTACAATGAGCAGTTCTTC
TRBJ2-1 | - | TRBV9 | TRBD2 | CASSARRGGGAYEQFF | TGTGCCAGCAGCGCCCGTAGGGGCGGGGGGGCCTATGAGCAGTTCTTC
TRBJ1-1 | - | TRBV5-1 | - | CASGEGGFTEAFF | TGCGCCAGCGGGGAGGGGGGATTCACTGAAGCTTTCTTT
TRBJ2-7 | - | TRBV7-6 | - | CASSSYYEQYF | TGTGCCAGCAGCTCCTACTACGAGCAGTACTTC
TRBJ1-2 | - | TRBV6-2/TRBV6-3 | TRBD1 | CASSQGVRGYTF | TGTGCCAGCAGCCAGGGGGTACGCGGCTACACCTTC
TRBJ2-3 | once | TRBV5-1 | - | CASSRDGNTDTQYF | TGCGCCAGCAGCCGGGACGGAAACACAGATACGCAGTATTTT
TRBJ2-5 | - | TRBV10-1 | - | CASSDYQETQYF | TGCGCCAGCAGTGACTACCAAGAGACCCAGTACTTC
TRBJ2-5 | - | TRBV15 | - | CATSRAGETQYF | TGTGCCACCAGCAGAGCGGGGGAGACCCAGTACTTC
TRBJ1-4 | - | TRBV14 | - | CASRKGSEKLFF | TGTGCCAGCAGGAAAGGGTCCGAAAAACTGTTTTTT
TRBJ2-2 | - | TRBV5-4 | - | CASSSERDWNTGELFF | TGTGCCAGCAGCTCCGAGAGGGACTGGAACACCGGGGAGCTGTTTTTT
TRBJ1-1 | - | TRBV6-6 | - | CASSLGVNTEAFF | TGTGCCAGCAGCCTAGGTGTGAACACTGAAGCTTTCTTT
TRBJ1-1 | once | TRBV19 | - | CASSLLRSEAFF | TGTGCCAGTAGCCTGCTCAGGTCTGAAGCTTTCTTT
TRBJ1-2 | - | TRBV18 | - | CASSPFQGTPNYGYTF | TGTGCCAGCTCACCATTTCAGGGGACACCTAACTATGGCTACACCTTC
TRBJ1-6 | few | TRBV7-7 | - | CASSSSGGKSSPLHF | TGTGCTAGCAGCTCCTCCGGAGGGAAATCTTCACCCCTCCACTTT
TRBJ1-5 | - | TRBV6-8 | TRBD1 | CASTVGQEKQPQHF | TGTGCCAGCACAGTTGGACAGGAGAAACAGCCCCAGCATTTT
TRBJ2-2 | - | TRBV10-3 | - | CAISESHSGELFF | TGTGCCATCAGTGAGTCCCATTCCGGGGAGCTGTTTTTT